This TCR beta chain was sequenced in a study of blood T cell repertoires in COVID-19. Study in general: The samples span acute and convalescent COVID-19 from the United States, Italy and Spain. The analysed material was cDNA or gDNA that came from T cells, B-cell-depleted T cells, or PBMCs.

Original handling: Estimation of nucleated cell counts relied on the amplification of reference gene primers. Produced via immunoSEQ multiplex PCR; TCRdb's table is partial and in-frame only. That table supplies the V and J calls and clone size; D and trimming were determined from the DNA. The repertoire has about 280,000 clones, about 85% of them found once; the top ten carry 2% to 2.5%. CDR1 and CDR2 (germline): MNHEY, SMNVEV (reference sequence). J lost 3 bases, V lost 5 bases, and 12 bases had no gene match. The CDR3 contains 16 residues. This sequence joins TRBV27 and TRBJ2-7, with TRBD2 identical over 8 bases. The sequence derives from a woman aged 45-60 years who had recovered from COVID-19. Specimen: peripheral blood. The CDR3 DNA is TGTGCCAGCAGTACACTAGAGGAGCGGGGGCACTACGAGCAGTACTTC. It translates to CASSTLEERGHYEQYF.